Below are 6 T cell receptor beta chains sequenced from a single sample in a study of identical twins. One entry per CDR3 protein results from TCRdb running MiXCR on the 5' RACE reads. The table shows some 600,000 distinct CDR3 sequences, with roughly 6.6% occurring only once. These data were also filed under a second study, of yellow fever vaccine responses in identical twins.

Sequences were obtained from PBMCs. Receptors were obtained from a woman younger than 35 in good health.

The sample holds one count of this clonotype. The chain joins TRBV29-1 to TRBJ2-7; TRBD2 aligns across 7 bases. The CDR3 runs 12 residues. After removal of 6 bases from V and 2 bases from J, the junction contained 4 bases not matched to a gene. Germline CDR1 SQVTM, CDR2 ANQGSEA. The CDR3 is CSVSRGAYEQYF. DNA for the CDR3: TGCAGCGTGAGCCGGGGGGCCTACGAGCAGTACTTC.

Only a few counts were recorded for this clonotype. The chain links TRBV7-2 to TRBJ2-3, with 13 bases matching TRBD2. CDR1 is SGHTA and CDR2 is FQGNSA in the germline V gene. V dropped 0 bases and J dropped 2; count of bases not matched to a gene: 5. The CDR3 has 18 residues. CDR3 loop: CASSLARLAGGPTDTQYF. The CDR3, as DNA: TGTGCCAGCAGCTTAGCGAGACTAGCGGGGGGACCCACAGATACGCAGTATTTT.

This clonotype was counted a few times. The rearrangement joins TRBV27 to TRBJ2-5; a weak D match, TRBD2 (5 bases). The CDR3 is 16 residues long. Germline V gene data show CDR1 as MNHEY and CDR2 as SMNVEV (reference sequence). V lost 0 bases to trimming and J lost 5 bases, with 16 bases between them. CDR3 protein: CASSLSSSAGGETQYF. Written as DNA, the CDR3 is TGTGCCAGCAGTTTATCATCCTCTGCGGGCGGCGAGACCCAGTACTTC.

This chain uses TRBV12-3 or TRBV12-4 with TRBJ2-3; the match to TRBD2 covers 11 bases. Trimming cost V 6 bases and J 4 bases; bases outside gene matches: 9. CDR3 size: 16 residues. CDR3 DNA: TGTGCCAGCAGGGTGGGCCTAGCGGGAGGACCAGATACGCAGTATTTT. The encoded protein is CASRVGLAGGPDTQYF.

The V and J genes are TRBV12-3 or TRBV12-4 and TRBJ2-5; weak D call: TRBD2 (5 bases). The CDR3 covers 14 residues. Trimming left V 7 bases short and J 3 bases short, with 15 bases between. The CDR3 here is CASTRGGGKETQYF. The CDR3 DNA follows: TGTGCCAGCACCCGAGGAGGCGGAAAAGAGACCCAGTACTTC.

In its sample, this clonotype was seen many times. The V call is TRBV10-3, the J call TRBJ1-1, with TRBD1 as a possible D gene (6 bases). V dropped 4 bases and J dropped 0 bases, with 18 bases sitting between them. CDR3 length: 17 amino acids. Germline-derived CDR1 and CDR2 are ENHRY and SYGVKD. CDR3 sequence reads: CAISGWTAGLVNTEAFF. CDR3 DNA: TGTGCCATCAGTGGCTGGACAGCGGGGCTCGTGAACACTGAAGCTTTCTTT.